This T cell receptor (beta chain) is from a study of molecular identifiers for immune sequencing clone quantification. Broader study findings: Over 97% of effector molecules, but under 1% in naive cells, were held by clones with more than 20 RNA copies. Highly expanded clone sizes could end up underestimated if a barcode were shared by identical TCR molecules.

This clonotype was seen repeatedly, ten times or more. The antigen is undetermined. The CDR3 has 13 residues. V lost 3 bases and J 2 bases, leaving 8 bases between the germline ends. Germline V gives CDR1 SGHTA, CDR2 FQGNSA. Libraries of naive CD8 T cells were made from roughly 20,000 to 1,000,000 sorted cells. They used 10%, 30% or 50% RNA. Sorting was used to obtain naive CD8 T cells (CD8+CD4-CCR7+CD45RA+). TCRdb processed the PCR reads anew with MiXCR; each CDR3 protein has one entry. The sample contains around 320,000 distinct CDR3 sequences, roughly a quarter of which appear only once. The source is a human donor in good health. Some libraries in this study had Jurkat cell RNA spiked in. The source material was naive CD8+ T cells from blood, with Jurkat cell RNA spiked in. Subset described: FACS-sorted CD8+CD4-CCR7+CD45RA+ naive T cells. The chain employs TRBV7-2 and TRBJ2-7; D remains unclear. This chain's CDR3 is CASSFAQPYEQYF. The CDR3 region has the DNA TGTGCCAGCAGCTTTGCCCAGCCCTACGAGCAGTACTTC.